This is a list of T cell receptor beta chains from one sample in a study of T cell repertoires in cytomegalovirus infection. TCRdb re-derived calls from the reads in MiXCR, one entry per CDR3 protein. The sample consists of about 78,000 distinct CDR3 sequences, approximately 39% of them appearing once. The antigens for these receptors are not known. Sample: CD8+ T cells from cultured PBMCs, taken from culture after CMV antigen stimulation. The origin of the receptors is a human donor in good health (CMV status not recorded). Some clones in this sample may be carry-over from other donors' samples. Each CDR3 is given with its conserved first and last residue. Fields, in order: D gene, J gene, clone size, V gene, CDR3 protein, CDR3 DNA. A D gene is named only where the DNA matches it firmly. Some rows have no size entry. The others give once, few or many, or a class for an expanded clone.

>-|TRBJ2-3|few|TRBV7-9
CASSSLLRTDTQYF
TGTGCCAGCAGCTCCCTCCTGAGGACAGATACGCAGTATTTT
>TRBD2|TRBJ2-5|-|TRBV7-2
CASSFFRDYDGQETQYF
TGTGCCAGCAGTTTCTTCCGGGACTATGATGGCCAAGAGACCCAGTACTTC
>-|TRBJ2-3|-|TRBV20-1
CSARDFAGASTDTQYF
TGCAGTGCTAGAGATTTCGCGGGGGCTAGCACAGATACGCAGTATTTT
>-|TRBJ2-7|-|TRBV7-2
CASSPYRSSYEQYF
TGTGCCAGCAGCCCATATCGAAGCTCCTACGAGCAGTACTTC
>-|TRBJ1-1|few|TRBV11-3
CASSSQNQPEAFF
TGTGCCAGCAGCTCACAAAACCAGCCTGAAGCTTTCTTT
>-|TRBJ2-7|-|TRBV12-3/TRBV12-4
CASSLFGVYEQYF
TGTGCCAGCAGTTTATTTGGTGTCTACGAGCAGTACTTC
>-|TRBJ1-2|few|TRBV7-9
CASSLGLVYTF
TGTGCCAGCAGCTTAGGTCTGGTTTACACCTTC
>-|TRBJ1-1|-|TRBV7-8
CASSLGVQGTEAFF
TGTGCCAGCAGCTTAGGGGTACAGGGAACTGAAGCTTTCTTT
>-|TRBJ1-4|-|TRBV6-1
CASRTYRTTNEKLFF
TGTGCCAGCAGGACCTACAGAACCACTAATGAAAAACTGTTTTTT
>-|TRBJ2-3|-|TRBV29-1
CSVGGWQDTQYF
TGCAGCGTTGGAGGGTGGCAGGATACGCAGTATTTT
>-|TRBJ1-1|few|TRBV11-1
CASSSRTWGGTEAFF
TGTGCCAGCAGCTCTCGCACATGGGGGGGGACTGAAGCTTTCTTT
>TRBD1|TRBJ2-1|few|TRBV12-3/TRBV12-4
CASSPPDGQGIHEQFF
TGTGCCAGCAGTCCCCCCGATGGACAGGGTATCCATGAGCAGTTCTTC
>-|TRBJ1-2|once|TRBV29-1
CSADQGTYGYTF
TGCAGCGCCGACCAAGGGACCTATGGCTACACCTTC
>-|TRBJ1-1|-|TRBV29-1
CSVGTGNTEAFF
TGCAGCGTCGGGACGGGCAACACTGAAGCTTTCTTT
>-|TRBJ1-1|-|TRBV6-2/TRBV6-3
CASGRKAEAFF
TGTGCCAGCGGCAGGAAGGCTGAAGCTTTCTTT
>TRBD1|TRBJ2-7|many|TRBV7-9
CASSMGQSYEQYF
TGTGCCAGCAGCATGGGACAGTCCTACGAGCAGTACTTC
>TRBD1|TRBJ1-5|-|TRBV27
CASRGGTGGPQHF
TGTGCCAGCAGGGGGGGGACAGGCGGGCCCCAGCATTTT
>-|TRBJ1-5|many|TRBV7-2
CASSLYDSPNSNQPQHF
TGTGCCAGCAGCTTATACGATTCGCCTAATAGCAATCAGCCCCAGCATTTT
>-|TRBJ2-3|-|TRBV6-6
CASSQWVDPTTDTQYF
TGTGCCAGCAGCCAATGGGTGGACCCTACCACAGATACGCAGTATTTT
>TRBD2|TRBJ2-7|few|TRBV27
CASSPPSGGARHEQYF
TGTGCCAGCAGTCCCCCGAGCGGGGGGGCTCGCCACGAGCAGTACTTC
>-|TRBJ1-4|few|TRBV4-3
CASSLDRVTGRDEKLFF
TGCGCCAGCAGCCTCGATCGGGTAACAGGGCGGGATGAAAAACTGTTTTTT
>TRBD2|TRBJ2-1|many|TRBV4-1
CASSLPTSGAYNEQFF
TGCGCCAGCAGCCTTCCGACTAGCGGGGCCTACAATGAGCAGTTCTTC